Each of the 22 T cell receptor beta chains below was sequenced from the same sample in a study of cytomegalovirus exposure and HLA in healthy donors. PCR amplification relied on 60 Vbeta primers (plus 13 Jbeta primers). Generated by immunoSEQ multiplex PCR, the TCRdb table keeps only in-frame clones and is missing some. The sample holds 130,000 to 150,000 clones. The material sequenced was PBMCs. The receptors derive from a male donor in good health and CMV-seronegative.

The rearrangement joins TRBV30 to TRBJ1-2, with TRBD1 matching over 7 bases. The V gene's germline CDR1 is GTSNPN and CDR2 SVGIG (reference sequence). The V segment lost 5 bases and the J segment 0 bases; nucleotides outside the gene matches: 3. This CDR3 region has 13 residues. CDR3 region: CAWGTVTNYGYTF. CDR3 sequence (DNA): TGTGCCTGGGGGACAGTGACTAACTATGGCTACACCTTC.

Concerning this clone itself: The sample contains more than one DNA sequence encoding this CDR3. The gene calls are TRBV9 and TRBJ2-7; the match to TRBD2 covers 8 bases. Germline CDR1 is SGDLS and CDR2 is YYNGEE. V shed 2 bases and J 2 bases; nucleotides not matched to a gene: 3. The CDR3 is 14 residues long. CDR3 DNA: TGTGCCAGCAGCGTCGGGGGGGGAACCTACGAGCAGTACTTC. Its translation: CASSVGGGTYEQYF.

The V gene is TRBV5-4, the J gene TRBJ2-7; 7 bases are shared with TRBD2. The trim removed 3 bases at V and 5 bases at J, leaving 8 bases unmatched. The CDR3 is 14 amino acids. The V gene's germline CDR1 is SGHNT and CDR2 YYREEE (reference sequence). The CDR3 loop reads CASSSSIGGNEQYF. The CDR3 coding sequence is TGTGCCAGCAGCTCAAGTATCGGGGGGAACGAGCAGTACTTC.

This chain links TRBV4-3 with TRBJ1-2; tentatively, D is TRBD1 (6 bases). Germline-derived CDR1 and CDR2 are LGHNA and YSLEER. The CDR3 consists of 13 residues. Trimming removed 4 bases at V and 8 bases at J, with 14 bases between. The CDR3: CASSPQGAGGYTF. The CDR3 DNA reads as TGCGCCAGCAGCCCACAGGGAGCTGGAGGCTACACCTTC.

J is TRBJ2-3 and V is TRBV7-2; 8 bases match TRBD2. CDR3 length: 17 amino acids. The germline V gene has CDR1 SGHTA and CDR2 FQGNSA. V dropped 2 bases and J dropped 6; count of bases not matched to a gene: 13. The DNA of the CDR3 is TGTGCCAGCAGCTTATTTGGTTCGGCGGGGGGATCTGATACGCAGTATTTT. Its translation: CASSLFGSAGGSDTQYF.

Turning to this clone: This sample also contains other DNA sequences that code for the same CDR3. The chain carries TRBV9 and TRBJ2-7; maybe TRBD1 (5 bases). The germline V gene has CDR1 SGDLS and CDR2 YYNGEE. V gave up 0 bases and J gave up 2 bases, with 9 bases separating them. The CDR3 consists of 14 residues. The DNA for the CDR3 is TGTGCCAGCAGCGTAGGCGACAGCGCCTACGAGCAGTACTTC. It encodes CASSVGDSAYEQYF.

V usage is TRBV19 and J usage is TRBJ1-1; TRBD1 agrees at 8 bases. CDR3 size: 16 residues. The V gene's germline CDR1 is LNHDA and CDR2 SQIVND (reference sequence). The J segment lost 3 bases and the V segment lost 3 bases, leaving 9 bases of the junction unmatched. The DNA of the CDR3 is TGTGCCAGTAGTATGCGACAGGGGACGCGATACACTGAAGCTTTCTTT. It codes for CASSMRQGTRYTEAFF.

V is TRBV4-2 and J is TRBJ1-6; D is perhaps TRBD1 (5 bases). The CDR3 contains 16 residues. Germline CDR1 is LGHNA and CDR2 is YNFKEQ. V dropped 1 base and J dropped 6 bases, with 13 bases sitting between them. The DNA of the CDR3 is TGTGCCAGCAGCCAAGCCGCGGCAGGGCGTAATTCACCCCTCCACTTT. Translation gives CASSQAAAGRNSPLHF.

The rearrangement uses TRBV30 and TRBJ2-1; 10 nucleotides agree with TRBD2. CDR1 and CDR2 (germline): GTSNPN, SVGIG (reference sequence). V lost 5 bases to trimming and J lost 9 bases; unmatched junction nucleotides: 7. The CDR3 loop spans 13 amino acids. In DNA, the CDR3 is TGTGCCTGGGACCTAGCGGGGGACGGTGAGCAGTTCTTC. It translates to CAWDLAGDGEQFF.

V usage is TRBV6-5 and J usage is TRBJ1-4, with D unclear. CDR1 MNHEY and CDR2 SVGAGI come from the germline V gene. There are 14 residues in the CDR3. Trimming stripped 6 bases from V and 3 bases from J, with 11 bases between. CDR3 loop: CASRDRHANEKLFF. CDR3 nucleotides: TGTGCCAGCAGAGACCGACATGCTAATGAAAAACTGTTTTTT.

This chain joins TRBV9 and TRBJ1-1; 8 nucleotides match TRBD1. With V trimmed by 1 base and J by 3 bases, 5 bases remained unmatched. Looked up from germline, CDR1 is SGDLS and CDR2 is YYNGEE. The CDR3 contains 15 residues. The CDR3 loop is CASSVQQGEDTEAFF. The CDR3 DNA follows: TGTGCCAGCAGCGTACAACAGGGGGAGGACACTGAAGCTTTCTTT.

The V call is TRBV5-6, the J call TRBJ1-2; D is possibly TRBD1 (6 bases). V was trimmed by 0 bases and J by 3 bases, leaving 9 bases between them. The CDR3 consists of 14 residues. Germline assignment: CDR1 SGHDT and CDR2 YYEEEE. The CDR3 nucleotides read TGTGCCAGCAGCTTGGAGGCAGGGGACTATGGCTACACCTTC. This translates into CASSLEAGDYGYTF.

The chain couples TRBV9 to TRBJ2-5; D perhaps matches TRBD2 (5 bases). The length of the CDR3 is 14 residues. The V end was cut by 4 bases, the J end by 5 bases, with 15 bases between. Germline V lookup: CDR1 SGDLS, CDR2 YYNGEE. The CDR3, as DNA: TGTGCCAGCAGCTTCTCTCCGGGGTGGGAGACCCAGTACTTC. Translating it yields CASSFSPGWETQYF.

The CDR3 region has the DNA TGCGCCAGCACATCGGGGGAGGTGTGGAATGAGCAGTTCTTC. Its protein is CASTSGEVWNEQFF. The chain combines TRBV10-2 with TRBJ2-1, with D possibly being TRBD2 (6 bases). Trimming took off 7 bases at V and 7 bases at J, with 17 bases between the two ends. CDR1 and CDR2 (germline): WSHSY, SAAADI. This CDR3 region has 14 residues.

The CDR3 sequence is CAWTQEISPAYEQYF. The DNA for the CDR3 is TGTGCCTGGACCCAAGAGATTTCCCCGGCCTACGAGCAGTACTTC. V and J are TRBV30 and TRBJ2-7; D not resolved. Germline V gene data show CDR1 as GTSNPN and CDR2 as SVGIG (reference sequence). Trimming pared 4 bases from V and 2 bases from J, leaving 18 bases between. This CDR3 has 15 amino acids.

The chain couples TRBV9 to TRBJ2-7; TRBD1 aligns across 8 bases. This CDR3 region has 14 residues. V trimming: 7 bases; J trimming: 2 bases; junction bases outside the gene matches: 8. Germline V gene data show CDR1 as SGDLS and CDR2 as YYNGEE. Written as DNA, the CDR3 is TGTGCCAGCGGGGCCGGGGACAGGACCTACGAGCAGTACTTC. Translated, it gives CASGAGDRTYEQYF.

The rearrangement joins TRBV9 to TRBJ1-1; D gene unclear. The CDR3 totals 15 residues. The V end was cut by 3 bases, the J end by 5 bases, with 17 bases between. Germline lookup yields CDR1 SGDLS and CDR2 YYNGEE. The CDR3 is CASSAPGGLTTEAFF. CDR3 DNA: TGTGCCAGCAGCGCCCCAGGAGGGCTGACAACTGAAGCTTTCTTT.

The CDR3 region is CASSPGQVGNQPQHF. CDR3 bases: TGTGCCAGCAGTCCTGGGCAGGTTGGCAATCAGCCCCAGCATTTT. The chain combines TRBV27 with TRBJ1-5; D is unresolved. The ends were cut back, 5 bases at V and 2 bases at J, with 13 bases in the middle. Germline lookup yields CDR1 MNHEY and CDR2 SMNVEV (reference sequence). CDR3 length: 15 amino acids.

As concerns this clone: Other DNA sequences in this sample translate to the same CDR3. This sequence joins TRBV11-2 and TRBJ1-5, with 9 positions matching TRBD1. V lost 1 base, J lost 6 bases, and 4 bases stayed unmatched. The CDR3 length is 15 residues. In germline, CDR1 is SGHAT, CDR2 FQNNGV. The CDR3 spells CASSLGDRGGQPQHF. The CDR3 region has the DNA TGTGCCAGCAGCTTAGGAGACAGGGGGGGTCAGCCCCAGCATTTT.

The CDR3 loop is CASSIGTGGYEQFF. The CDR3 nucleotides read TGTGCCAGTAGTATAGGGACAGGGGGATATGAGCAGTTCTTC. The chain is built from TRBV19 and TRBJ2-1; 10 bases line up with TRBD1. Germline CDR1 and CDR2: LNHDA and SQIVND (reference sequence). The CDR3 consists of 14 residues. The junction had 2 bases not matched to a gene; V was cut back by 1 base and J by 8 bases.

CDR3 coding DNA: TGTGCCAGCAGCCCTGGGGGCGCGTCACCCTACGAGCAGTACTTC. Translation: CASSPGGASPYEQYF. This chain connects TRBV4-2 to TRBJ2-7; D may be TRBD1 (6 bases). The germline V gene has CDR1 LGHNA and CDR2 YNFKEQ. V was trimmed by 4 bases and J by 2 bases, leaving 15 bases between them. This CDR3 is built from 15 residues.

The V gene is TRBV19, the J gene TRBJ1-1; TRBD1 matches at 8 bases. Germline V gene sequence: CDR1 LNHDA, CDR2 SQIVND (reference sequence). This CDR3 is 13 amino acids long. With 5 bases clipped from V and 6 bases from J, the junction kept 5 bases outside the gene matches. DNA for the CDR3: TGTGCCAGTAGTTCGGACAGGGAAGCTGAAGCTTTCTTT. Its translation: CASSSDREAEAFF.